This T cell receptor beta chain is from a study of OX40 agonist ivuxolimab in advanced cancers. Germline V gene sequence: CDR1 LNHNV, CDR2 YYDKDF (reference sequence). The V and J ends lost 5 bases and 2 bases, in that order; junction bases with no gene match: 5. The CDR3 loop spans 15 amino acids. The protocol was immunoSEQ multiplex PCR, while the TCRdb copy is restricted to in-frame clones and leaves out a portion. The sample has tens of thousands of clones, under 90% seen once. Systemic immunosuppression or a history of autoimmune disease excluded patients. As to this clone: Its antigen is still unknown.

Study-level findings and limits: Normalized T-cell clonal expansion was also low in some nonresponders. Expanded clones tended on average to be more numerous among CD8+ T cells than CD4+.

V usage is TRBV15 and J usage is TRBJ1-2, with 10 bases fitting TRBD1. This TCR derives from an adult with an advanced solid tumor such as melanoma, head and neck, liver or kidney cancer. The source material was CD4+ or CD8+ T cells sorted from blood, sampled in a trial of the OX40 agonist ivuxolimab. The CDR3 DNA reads TGTGCCACCAGCGGCCTGGGACAGGGGAACTATGGCTACACCTTC. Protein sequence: CATSGLGQGNYGYTF.